The clone carrying this T cell receptor beta chain was detected ten times or more. Its antigen is not known. Patients were excluded for uncontrolled infection, other autoimmune disease, pregnancy or lactation. More than 8 ml fresh peripheral blood yielded the PBMCs. This entry comes from a study of T cells in Graves' hyperthyroidism and ophthalmopathy. The TCR beta CDR3 regions underwent amplification using RNA transcripts as the source. TCR CDR3 regions were first amplified by RT-PCR with HTBI primers. TCRdb used MiXCR to reprocess the multiplex PCR reads, holding one entry per CDR3 protein. Of 650,000 to 750,000 distinct CDR3 sequences listed, 12% to 15% were seen once; the top ten hold roughly a tenth. The CDR3 contains 15 residues. Trimming cost V 6 bases and J 6 bases, with 18 bases left between them. Findings and caveats of the study: Appearing also in blood were most of the thyroid clonotypes expanded above 0.001. Onset of ophthalmopathy came a median roughly 6 months after the model predicted it.

This chain links TRBV12-3 or TRBV12-4 with TRBJ2-1, with a possible D match to TRBD2 (7 bases). The origin of this receptor is a woman between 18 and 29 years old with Graves' hyperthyroidism. Sequenced material: blood. CDR3 nucleotide sequence: TGTGCCAGCAGCACACTAGGGGGGGGCGGCAATGAGCAGTTCTTC. Amino acid sequence: CASSTLGGGGNEQFF.